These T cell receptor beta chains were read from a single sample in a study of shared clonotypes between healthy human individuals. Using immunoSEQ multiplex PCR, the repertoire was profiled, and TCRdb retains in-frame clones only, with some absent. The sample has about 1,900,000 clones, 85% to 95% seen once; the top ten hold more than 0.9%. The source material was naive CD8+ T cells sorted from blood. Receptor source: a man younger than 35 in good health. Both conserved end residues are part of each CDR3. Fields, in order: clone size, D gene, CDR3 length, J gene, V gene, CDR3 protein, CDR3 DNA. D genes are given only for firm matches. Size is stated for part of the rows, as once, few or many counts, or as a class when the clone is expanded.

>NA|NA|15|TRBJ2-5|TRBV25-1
CASSEREQGGETQYF
TGTGCCAGCAGTGAGAGGGAACAGGGCGGAGAGACCCAGTACTTC
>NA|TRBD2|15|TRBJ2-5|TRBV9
CASSASGRDQETQYF
TGTGCCAGCAGCGCTAGCGGGAGAGACCAAGAGACCCAGTACTTC
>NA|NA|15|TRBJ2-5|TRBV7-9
CASSLWSSAQETQYF
TGTGCCAGCAGCTTATGGTCCAGCGCCCAAGAGACCCAGTACTTC
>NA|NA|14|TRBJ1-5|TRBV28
CASSLAPWGQPQHF
TGTGCCAGCAGTTTAGCCCCTTGGGGTCAGCCCCAGCATTTT
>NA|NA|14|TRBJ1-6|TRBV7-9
CASSPPSPNSPLHF
TGTGCCAGCAGCCCACCATCCCCCAATTCACCCCTCCACTTT
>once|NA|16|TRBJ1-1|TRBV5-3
CARSYPGTSLRTEAFF
TGTGCCAGAAGCTACCCCGGGACGTCGCTGAGGACTGAAGCTTTCTTT
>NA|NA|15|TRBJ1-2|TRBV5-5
CASSLEPTDTYGYTF
TGTGCCAGCAGCTTAGAGCCGACCGACACCTATGGCTACACCTTC
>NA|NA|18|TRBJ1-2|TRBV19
CASSQYRDIGVGLYGYTF
TGTGCCAGTTCTCAATACCGGGACATTGGAGTGGGGCTCTATGGCTACACCTTC
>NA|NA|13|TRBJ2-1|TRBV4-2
CASSLIHGAEQFF
TGTGCCAGCAGCCTGATCCATGGGGCTGAGCAGTTCTTC
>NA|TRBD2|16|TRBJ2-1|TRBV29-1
CSVEDFSGRVDNEQFF
TGCAGCGTTGAAGATTTCAGCGGGAGGGTCGACAATGAGCAGTTCTTC
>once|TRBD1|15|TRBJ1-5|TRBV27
CASSFRTGPNQPQHF
TGTGCCAGCAGTTTCCGGACAGGACCGAATCAGCCCCAGCATTTT
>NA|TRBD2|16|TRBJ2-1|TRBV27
CASTNKAGGTYNEQFF
TGTGCCAGCACCAATAAAGCGGGGGGCACCTACAATGAGCAGTTCTTC
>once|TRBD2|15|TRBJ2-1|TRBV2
CASSGLAGLDNEQFF
TGTGCCAGCAGTGGTCTAGCGGGACTTGACAATGAGCAGTTCTTC
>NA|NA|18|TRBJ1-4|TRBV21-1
CASSKLTGAGITNEKLFF
TGTGCCAGCAGCAAACTTACAGGCGCCGGCATAACTAATGAAAAACTGTTTTTT
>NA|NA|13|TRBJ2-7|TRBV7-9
CASSINGAYEQYF
TGTGCCAGCAGCATCAACGGGGCCTACGAGCAGTACTTC
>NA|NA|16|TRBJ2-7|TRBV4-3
CASSQDGDLSTYEQYF
TGCGCCAGCAGCCAAGATGGGGACCTGAGTACCTACGAGCAGTACTTC
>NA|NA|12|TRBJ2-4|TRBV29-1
CSVETGLHIQYF
TGCAGCGTTGAAACGGGGCTACACATTCAGTACTTC
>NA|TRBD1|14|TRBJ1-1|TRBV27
CASSLGTGTTEAFF
TGTGCCAGCAGCTTGGGGACAGGGACCACTGAAGCTTTCTTT
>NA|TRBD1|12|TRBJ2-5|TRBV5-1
CASSPRGETQYF
TGCGCCAGCAGCCCCAGGGGGGAGACCCAGTACTTC
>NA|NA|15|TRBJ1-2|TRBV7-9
CASSSLVEANYGYTF
TGTGCCAGCAGCTCTCTAGTAGAAGCTAACTATGGCTACACCTTC
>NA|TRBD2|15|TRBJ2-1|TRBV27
CASKVGASGSNEQFF
TGTGCCAGCAAAGTCGGGGCTAGCGGGAGTAATGAGCAGTTCTTC
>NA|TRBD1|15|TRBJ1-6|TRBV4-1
CASSQAGGEGSPLHF
TGCGCCAGCAGCCAAGCAGGGGGGGAAGGTTCACCCCTCCACTTT
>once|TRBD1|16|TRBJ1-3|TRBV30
CAWSPGQGASGNTIYF
TGTGCCTGGTCTCCCGGACAGGGCGCTTCTGGAAACACCATATATTTT
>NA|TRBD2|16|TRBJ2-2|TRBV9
CASSVVTGGFTGELFF
TGTGCCAGCAGCGTAGTTACGGGAGGGTTCACCGGGGAGCTGTTTTTT
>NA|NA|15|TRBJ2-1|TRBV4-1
CASSEEALSYNEQFF
TGCGCCAGCAGCGAGGAGGCTCTCTCCTACAATGAGCAGTTCTTC
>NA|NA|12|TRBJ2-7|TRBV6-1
CASSEPSYEQYF
TGTGCCAGCAGTGAACCCAGTTACGAGCAGTACTTC
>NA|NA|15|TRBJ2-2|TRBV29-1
CSVEDAAASTGELFF
TGCAGCGTTGAAGATGCTGCAGCAAGCACCGGGGAGCTGTTTTTT
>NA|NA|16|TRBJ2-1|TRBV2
CASSEKGTSDGNEQFF
TGTGCCAGCAGTGAAAAGGGCACTAGTGACGGCAATGAGCAGTTCTTC
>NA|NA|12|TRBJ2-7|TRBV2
CASSDRPYEQYF
TGTGCCAGCAGTGACAGGCCCTACGAGCAGTACTTC
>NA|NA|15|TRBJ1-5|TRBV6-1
CASSEIRAPNQPQHF
TGTGCCAGCAGTGAAATTAGGGCCCCCAATCAGCCCCAGCATTTT
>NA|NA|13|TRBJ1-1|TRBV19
CASSMYSETEAFF
TGTGCCAGTAGTATGTACTCCGAAACTGAAGCTTTCTTT
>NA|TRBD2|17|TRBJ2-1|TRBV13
CASSTTSSGRAPGEQFF
TGTGCCAGCAGCACGACTAGTAGCGGGAGGGCCCCCGGGGAGCAGTTCTTC
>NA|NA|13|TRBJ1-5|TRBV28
CASSPHPTQPQHF
TGTGCCAGCAGTCCCCACCCGACACAGCCCCAGCATTTT
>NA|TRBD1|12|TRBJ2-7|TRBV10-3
CASRQGADEQYF
TGTGCCAGCAGACAGGGGGCGGACGAGCAGTACTTC
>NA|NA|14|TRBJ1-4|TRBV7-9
CASSLGQAAEKLFF
TGTGCCAGCAGCTTAGGACAGGCGGCTGAAAAACTGTTTTTT
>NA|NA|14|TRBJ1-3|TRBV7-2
CASSSPLPSDTIYF
TGTGCCAGCAGCTCCCCGTTACCCTCGGACACCATATATTTT
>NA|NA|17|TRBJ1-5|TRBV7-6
CASSLAGGLFSNQPQHF
TGTGCCAGCAGCTTAGCGGGAGGGCTTTTTAGCAATCAGCCCCAGCATTTT
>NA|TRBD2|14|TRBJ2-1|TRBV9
CASSPSGGAGEQFF
TGTGCCAGCAGCCCTAGCGGGGGGGCGGGTGAGCAGTTCTTC
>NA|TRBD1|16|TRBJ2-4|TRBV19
CASSPDREGAKNIQYF
TGTGCCAGTAGCCCCGACAGGGAAGGGGCCAAAAACATTCAGTACTTC
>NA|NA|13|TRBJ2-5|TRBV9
CASSPDGEETQYF
TGTGCCAGCAGCCCCGACGGTGAAGAGACCCAGTACTTC
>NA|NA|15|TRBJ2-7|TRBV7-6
CASSPLSGRDYEQYF
TGTGCCAGCAGCCCACTGTCGGGCAGGGACTACGAGCAGTACTTC
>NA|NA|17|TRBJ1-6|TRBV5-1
CASSLAIDSRIDSPLHF
TGCGCCAGCAGCTTGGCCATTGACTCACGAATTGATTCACCCCTCCACTTT
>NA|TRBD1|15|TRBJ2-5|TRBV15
CATSRRGQGGETQYF
TGTGCCACCAGCAGAAGAGGACAGGGAGGAGAGACCCAGTACTTC
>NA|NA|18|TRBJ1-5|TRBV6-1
CASSEEVGGMLSNQPQHF
TGTGCCAGCAGTGAAGAGGTCGGAGGGATGCTTAGCAATCAGCCCCAGCATTTT
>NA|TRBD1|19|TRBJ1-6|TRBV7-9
CASSLVTGGFRYDNSPLHF
TGTGCCAGCAGCTTAGTGACAGGGGGCTTCAGATATGATAATTCACCCCTCCACTTT
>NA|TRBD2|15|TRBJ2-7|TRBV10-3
CAISEGAGGPYEQYF
TGTGCCATCAGTGAAGGAGCGGGGGGCCCCTACGAGCAGTACTTC
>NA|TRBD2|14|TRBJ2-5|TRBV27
CASSLGLAATTQYF
TGTGCCAGCAGTTTAGGTCTAGCGGCCACGACCCAGTACTTC
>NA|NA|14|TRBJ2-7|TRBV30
CAWSVRAGSYEQYF
TGTGCCTGGAGTGTACGGGCGGGGAGCTACGAGCAGTACTTC
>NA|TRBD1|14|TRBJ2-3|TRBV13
CASSLDRGADTQYF
TGTGCCAGCAGCTTAGACAGGGGAGCAGATACGCAGTATTTT
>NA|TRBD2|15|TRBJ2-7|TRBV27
CASSFAGGPGNEQYF
TGTGCCAGCAGTTTTGCGGGAGGGCCTGGGAACGAGCAGTACTTC
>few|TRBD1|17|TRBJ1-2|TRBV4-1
CASSLALWDSDNYGYTF
TGCGCCAGCAGCCTCGCTCTTTGGGACAGTGATAACTATGGCTACACCTTC